This TCR beta chain was sequenced for a study of T-cell reconstitution after alpha-beta-depleted transplantation in children. This clonotype was counted at least ten times. V lost 5 bases and J 0 bases, leaving 11 bases between the germline ends. This CDR3 spans 16 amino acids. Germline lookup yields CDR1 MNHNS and CDR2 SASEGT. The TCRbeta library incorporated unique molecular identifiers. TCRdb analysed the PCR reads with MiXCR anew, one entry per CDR3 protein. Here the sample spans roughly 590,000 distinct CDR3 sequences, roughly 15% being singletons. The TCR originated in a human donor who donated a stem cell graft to a child with acute myeloid leukemia. Sequenced material: PBMCs from the stem cell graft donor, taken from the stem cell graft. The chain combines TRBV6-1 with TRBJ1-6; D is undetermined. The CDR3 DNA sequence: TGTGCCAGCAGTCCCGTAGAAAGCTCCTATAATTCACCCCTCCACTTT. It is translated as CASSPVESSYNSPLHF.